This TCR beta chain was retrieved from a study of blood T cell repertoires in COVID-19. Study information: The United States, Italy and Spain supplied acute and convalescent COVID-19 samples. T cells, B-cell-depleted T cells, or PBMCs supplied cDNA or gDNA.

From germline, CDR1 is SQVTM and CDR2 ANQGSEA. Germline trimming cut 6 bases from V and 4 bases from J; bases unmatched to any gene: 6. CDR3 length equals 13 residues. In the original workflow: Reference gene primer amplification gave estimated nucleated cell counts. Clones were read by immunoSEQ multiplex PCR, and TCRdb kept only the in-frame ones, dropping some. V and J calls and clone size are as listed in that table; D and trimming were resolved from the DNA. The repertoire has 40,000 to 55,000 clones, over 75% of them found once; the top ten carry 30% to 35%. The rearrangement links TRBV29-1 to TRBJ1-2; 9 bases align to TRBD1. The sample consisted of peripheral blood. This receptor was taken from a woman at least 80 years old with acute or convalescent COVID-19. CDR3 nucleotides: TGCAGCGTGGAACAGGGGGCAGGCTATGGCTACACCTTC. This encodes CSVEQGAGYGYTF.